Following are 14 T cell receptor beta chains from one sample sequenced in a study of blood T cell repertoires in COVID-19. This table comes from immunoSEQ multiplex PCR, and its TCRdb copy is limited to in-frame clones, with some not included. The sample records a few hundred thousand clones, 88% being singletons. The sequencing input was PBMCs or T cells enriched from blood (not recorded which). The origin of the receptors is a woman aged 18 to 35 who had been exposed to COVID-19.

The chain uses TRBV9 and TRBJ2-7; 11 positions match TRBD1. The germline CDR1 and CDR2 sequences are SGDLS and YYNGEE. The CDR3 is 15 residues long. J gave up 7 bases and V 4 bases, and 10 bases lay outside the gene matches. CDR3 sequence: CASSPSGTGGFEQYF. The CDR3 bases are TGTGCCAGCAGCCCCAGTGGGACAGGGGGGTTTGAGCAGTACTTC. The entire variable domain, with the rest obtained from reference TRBV9 and TRBJ2-7, is as follows: DSGVTQTPKHLITATGQRVTLRCSPRSGDLSVYWYQQSLDQGLQFLIQYYNGEERAKGNILERFSAQQFPDLHSELNLSSLELGDSALYFCASSPSGTGGFEQYFGPGTRLTVT.

The V gene is TRBV15, the J gene TRBJ2-5, with 7 bases lining up with TRBD1. The CDR3 contains 13 residues. After removal of 1 base from V and 4 bases from J, the junction contained 0 bases not matched to a gene. The germline CDR1 and CDR2 sequences are LNHNV and YYDKDF (reference sequence). CDR3 sequence reads: CATSRGQGETQYF. The CDR3 DNA reads as TGTGCCACCAGCAGAGGACAGGGAGAGACCCAGTACTTC. Full variable domain (remainder filled in from reference TRBV15 and TRBJ2-5): DAMVIQNPRYQVTQFGKPVTLSCSQTLNHNVMYWYQQKSSQAPKLLFHYYDKDFNNEADTPDNFQSRRPNTSFCFLDIRSPGLGDTAMYLCATSRGQGETQYFGPGTRLLVL.

The rearrangement joins TRBV5-1 to TRBJ1-3; no clear D. The germline CDR1 and CDR2 sequences are SGHRS and YFSETQ. The CDR3 spans 17 residues. V was pared by 0 bases and J by 4 bases, with 17 bases between. CDR3 residues: CASSLDLGGAGGNTIYF. The CDR3 DNA is TGCGCCAGCAGCTTGGATCTTGGAGGCGCCGGGGGAAACACCATATATTTT.

The V gene is TRBV18, the J gene TRBJ2-5; 7 nucleotides match TRBD1. Losses at the gene ends were 3 bases for V and 5 bases for J; bases not matched to a gene: 6. The CDR3 length is 14 residues. Germline V gives CDR1 KGHSH, CDR2 LQKENI. CDR3 sequence: CASSPTDRQETQYF. CDR3 sequence (DNA): TGTGCCAGCTCACCGACGGACAGGCAGGAGACCCAGTACTTC.

This chain connects TRBV7-9 to TRBJ2-7; possible D gene TRBD2, 6 bases. This CDR3 is built from 15 residues. CDR1 is SEHNR, CDR2 FQNEAQ, per germline (reference sequence). Trimming cost V 0 bases and J 1 base, with 10 bases left between them. The CDR3: CASSLAGAGSYEQYF. The CDR3 nucleotides are TGTGCCAGCAGCTTAGCCGGCGCGGGGTCCTACGAGCAGTACTTC. Variable domain in full (rest from reference TRBV7-9 and TRBJ2-7): DTGVSQNPRHKITKRGQNVTFRCDPISEHNRLYWYRQTLGQGPEFLTYFQNEAQLEKSRLLSDRFSAERPKGSFSTLEIQRTEQGDSAMYLCASSLAGAGSYEQYFGPGTRLTVT.

The rearrangement links TRBV7-9 to TRBJ2-5; unclear D gene. V was pared by 3 bases and J by 1 base, with 9 bases between. This CDR3 is 14 amino acids long. The V gene's germline CDR1 is SEHNR and CDR2 FQNEAQ (reference sequence). CDR3 in amino acids: CASSFPWPQETQYF. For the CDR3, the DNA is TGTGCCAGCAGCTTCCCCTGGCCCCAAGAGACCCAGTACTTC.

The chain joins TRBV2 to TRBJ1-4; 10 bases align to TRBD1. The germline V gene has CDR1 SNHLY and CDR2 FYNNEI. V was clipped by 4 bases and J by 7 bases; unmatched bases: 9. The CDR3 has 16 residues. The CDR3 nucleotides are TGTGCCAGCAGTGCCGGGACAGGGGAGGAAGGTGAAAAACTGTTTTTT. It yields the protein CASSAGTGEEGEKLFF.

The chain uses TRBV21-1 and TRBJ2-3; TRBD1 is the table's D call, not checked against the DNA. TRBV21-1 is a pseudogene locus. The CDR3 runs 17 residues. CDR3 region: CASASPGGAGRTDTQYF. CDR3 DNA: TGTGCCAGCGCCTCACCGGGTGGGGCAGGTCGCACAGATACGCAGTATTTT.

This chain links TRBV10-1 with TRBJ2-1; maybe TRBD2 (6 bases). Per the germline V gene, CDR1 is WNHNN and CDR2 is SYGVQD (reference sequence). The CDR3 runs 14 residues. The CDR3 region is CDTHGGSSYNEQFF. For the CDR3, the DNA is TGCGACACCCATGGGGGGTCTTCTTACAATGAGCAGTTCTTC.

J is TRBJ2-2 and V is TRBV28, with 8 bases matching TRBD1. The CDR3 has 14 amino acids. Germline V CDR1 and CDR2: MDHEN, SYDVKM. V lost 7 bases, J lost 6 bases, and 7 bases stayed unmatched. Here the CDR3 reads CASTGGVMAGELFF. In DNA, the CDR3 is TGTGCCAGCACAGGGGGCGTAATGGCCGGGGAGCTGTTTTTT. Full variable domain (remainder filled in from reference TRBV28 and TRBJ2-2): DVKVTQSSRYLVKRTGEKVFLECVQDMDHENMFWYRQDPGLGLRLIYFSYDVKMKEKGDIPEGYSVSREKKERFSLILESASTNQTSMYLCASTGGVMAGELFFGEGSRLTVL.

The genes are TRBV19 and TRBJ1-5; 7 nucleotides agree with TRBD1. Trimming at V came to 2 bases and at J to 0 bases, leaving 10 bases not matched to a gene. CDR1 and CDR2 (germline): LNHDA, SQIVND (reference sequence). CDR3 size: 18 residues. The CDR3, as DNA: TGTGCCAGTAGTATAAGGGGGCAGGGGAGACATAGCAATCAGCCCCAGCATTTT. This gives the protein CASSIRGQGRHSNQPQHF. Variable domain in full (rest from reference TRBV19 and TRBJ1-5): DGGITQSPKYLFRKEGQNVTLSCEQNLNHDAMYWYRQDPGQGLRLIYYSQIVNDFQKGDIAEGYSVSREKKESFPLTVTSAQKNPTAFYLCASSIRGQGRHSNQPQHFGDGTRLSIL.

The chain has TRBV4-1 and TRBJ1-1; D gene ambiguous. With 1 base removed from V and 1 base from J, the gap between germline ends came to 10 bases. Germline assignment: CDR1 MGHRA and CDR2 YSYEKL. The CDR3 has 15 residues. The chain's CDR3 is CASSQAPTWNTEAFF. CDR3 sequence (DNA): TGCGCCAGCAGCCAAGCTCCAACATGGAACACTGAAGCTTTCTTT.

The V and J genes are TRBV21-1 and TRBJ2-7; the table's D call of TRBD1 was not tested on the DNA. TRBV21-1 is tagged as a pseudogene. The CDR3 spans 16 residues. CDR3 sequence (DNA): TGTGCCAGCGAGAAAGTCCCCGGACAGGGTGACTACGAGCAGTACTTC. Protein sequence: CASEKVPGQGDYEQYF.

The chain recombines TRBV5-1 with TRBJ1-1, with 7 positions matching TRBD1. Trimming at V came to 3 bases and at J to 1 base, leaving 9 bases not matched to a gene. The length of the CDR3 is 16 residues. CDR1 is SGHRS, CDR2 YFSETQ, per germline. The CDR3 reads CASSYRQGAGNTEAFF. The CDR3 bases are TGCGCCAGCAGCTACAGACAGGGAGCGGGGAACACTGAAGCTTTCTTT.